These 5 T cell receptor beta chains were all obtained from the same sample, sequenced in a study of memory CD4+ T cells and cytomegalovirus serostatus. TCRdb's table, derived via immunoSEQ multiplex PCR, lists solely in-frame clones and lacks some. The sample yields more than 45,000 clones, approximately 78% seen once. The sort gate was single viable CD3+CD4+CD8-CD45RO+ cells for memory CD4+ T cells. Material for sequencing was memory CD4+ T cells from blood. The origin of the receptors is an adult in good health and CMV-seronegative.

The chain links TRBV19 to TRBJ1-1; D gene unclear. Germline V gene lookup returns CDR1 LNHDA and CDR2 SQIVND (reference sequence). V lost 3 bases, J lost 0 bases, and 14 bases lay in between. This CDR3 spans 16 amino acids. CDR3 sequence reads: CASSMGIGSLNTEAFF. CDR3 bases: TGTGCCAGTAGTATGGGGATCGGAAGCTTGAACACTGAAGCTTTCTTT.

J is TRBJ1-1 and V is TRBV7-9, with 11 positions matching TRBD1. CDR3 size: 15 residues. CDR1 is SEHNR and CDR2 is FQNEAQ in the germline V gene (reference sequence). The ends lost 0 bases at V and 5 bases at J; junction bases unmatched: 2. This chain's CDR3 is CASSLAGTGGTEAFF. DNA for the CDR3: TGTGCCAGCAGCTTAGCAGGGACAGGGGGGACTGAAGCTTTCTTT.

The rearrangement joins TRBV28 to TRBJ2-2; 9 bases match TRBD2. After removal of 6 bases from V and 4 bases from J, the junction contained 0 bases not matched to a gene. This CDR3 comprises 13 residues. Germline loops: CDR1 MDHEN, CDR2 SYDVKM. The CDR3 loop reads CASRAGGTGELFF. As DNA, the CDR3 is TGTGCCAGCAGAGCGGGGGGCACCGGGGAGCTGTTTTTT.

The chain combines TRBV6-5 with TRBJ1-2; 9 bases align to TRBD1. The V gene end was trimmed by 1 base and the J gene end by 6 bases; junction bases not matched to a gene: 9. This CDR3 has 16 residues. Germline CDR1 is MNHEY and CDR2 is SVGAGI. CDR3 bases: TGTGCCAGCAGTTACTGGGGACAGGGAAAGGACAATGGCTACACCTTC. Its translation is CASSYWGQGKDNGYTF.

The chain combines TRBV25-1 with TRBJ2-5; 8 nucleotides align to TRBD1. V lost 3 bases, J lost 1 base, and 13 bases stayed unmatched. Per the germline V gene, CDR1 is MGHDK and CDR2 is SYGVNS. The CDR3 extends over 18 amino acids. The CDR3 is CASSDLGTGVVGQETQYF. The CDR3 DNA is TGTGCCAGCAGTGATTTAGGGACAGGTGTTGTGGGCCAAGAGACCCAGTACTTC. Variable domain in full (rest from reference TRBV25-1 and TRBJ2-5): EADIYQTPRYLVIGTGKKITLECSQTMGHDKMYWYQQDPGMELHLIHYSYGVNSTEKGDLSSESTVSRIRTEHFPLTLESARPSHTSQYLCASSDLGTGVVGQETQYFGPGTRLLVL.